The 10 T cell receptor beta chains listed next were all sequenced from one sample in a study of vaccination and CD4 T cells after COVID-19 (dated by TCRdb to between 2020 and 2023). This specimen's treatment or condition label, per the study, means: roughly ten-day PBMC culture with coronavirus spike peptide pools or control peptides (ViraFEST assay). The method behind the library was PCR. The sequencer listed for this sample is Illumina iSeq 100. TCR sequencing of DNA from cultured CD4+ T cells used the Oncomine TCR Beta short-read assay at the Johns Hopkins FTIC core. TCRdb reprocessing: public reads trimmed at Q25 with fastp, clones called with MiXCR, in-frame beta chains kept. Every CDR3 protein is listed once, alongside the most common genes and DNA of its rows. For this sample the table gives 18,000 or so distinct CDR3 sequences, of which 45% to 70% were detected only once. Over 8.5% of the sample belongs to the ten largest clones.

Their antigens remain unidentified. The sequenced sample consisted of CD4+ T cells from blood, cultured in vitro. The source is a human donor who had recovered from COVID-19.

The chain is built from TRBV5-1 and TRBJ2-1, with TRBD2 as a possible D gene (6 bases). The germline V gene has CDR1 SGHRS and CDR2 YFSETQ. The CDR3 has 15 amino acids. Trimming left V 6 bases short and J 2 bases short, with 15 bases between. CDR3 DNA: TGCGCCAGCATCGGGGACGGGAGCCCCTACAATGAGCAGTTCTTC. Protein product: CASIGDGSPYNEQFF.

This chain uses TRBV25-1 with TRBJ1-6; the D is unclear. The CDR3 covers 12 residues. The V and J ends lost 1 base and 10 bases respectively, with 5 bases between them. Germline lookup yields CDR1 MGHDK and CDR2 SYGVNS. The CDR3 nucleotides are TGTGCCAGCAGTGAATCTCGATCACCCCTCCACTTT. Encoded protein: CASSESRSPLHF.

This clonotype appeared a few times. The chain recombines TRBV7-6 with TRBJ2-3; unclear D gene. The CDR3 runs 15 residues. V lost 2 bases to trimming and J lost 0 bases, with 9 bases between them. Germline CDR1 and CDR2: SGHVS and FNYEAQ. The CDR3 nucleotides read TGTGCCAGCAGCTTAATGGCTAGGAGCACAGATACGCAGTATTTT. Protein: CASSLMARSTDTQYF.

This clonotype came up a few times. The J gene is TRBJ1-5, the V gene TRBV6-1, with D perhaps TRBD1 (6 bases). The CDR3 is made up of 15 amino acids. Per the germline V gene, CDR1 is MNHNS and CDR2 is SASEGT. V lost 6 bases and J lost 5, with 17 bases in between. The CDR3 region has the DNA TGTGCCAGCAGCCCTACAGGGAGCGCCTATCAGCCCCAGCATTTT. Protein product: CASSPTGSAYQPQHF.

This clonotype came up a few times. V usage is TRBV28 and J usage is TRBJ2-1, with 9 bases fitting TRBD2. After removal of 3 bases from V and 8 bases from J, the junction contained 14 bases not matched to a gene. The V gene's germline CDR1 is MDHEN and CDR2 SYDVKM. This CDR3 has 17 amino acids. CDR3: CASSFPGLAIGGDEQFF. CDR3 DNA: TGTGCCAGCAGTTTCCCGGGACTAGCTATTGGAGGAGATGAGCAGTTCTTC.

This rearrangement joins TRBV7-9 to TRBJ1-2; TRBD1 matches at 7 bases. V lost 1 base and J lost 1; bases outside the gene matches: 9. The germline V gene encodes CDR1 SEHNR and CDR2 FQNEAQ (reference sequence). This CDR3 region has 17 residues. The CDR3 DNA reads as TGTGCCAGCAGCTTAGGGGCAGGGGGGACCCGTAACTATGGCTACACCTTC. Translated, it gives CASSLGAGGTRNYGYTF.

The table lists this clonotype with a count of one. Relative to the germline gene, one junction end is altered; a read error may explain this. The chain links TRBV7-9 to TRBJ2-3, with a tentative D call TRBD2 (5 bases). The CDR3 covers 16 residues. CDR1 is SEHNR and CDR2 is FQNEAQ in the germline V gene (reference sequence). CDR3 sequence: CASSLAGGGFTDTQYF. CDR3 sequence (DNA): TGCGCCAGCAGCTTGGCCGGCGGAGGATTCACAGATACGCAGTATTTT.

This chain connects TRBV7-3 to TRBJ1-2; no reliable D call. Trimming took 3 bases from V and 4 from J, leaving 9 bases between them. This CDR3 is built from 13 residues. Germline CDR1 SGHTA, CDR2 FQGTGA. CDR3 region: CASSLDGSYGYTF. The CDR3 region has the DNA TGTGCCAGCAGCTTGGACGGGAGCTATGGCTACACCTTC.

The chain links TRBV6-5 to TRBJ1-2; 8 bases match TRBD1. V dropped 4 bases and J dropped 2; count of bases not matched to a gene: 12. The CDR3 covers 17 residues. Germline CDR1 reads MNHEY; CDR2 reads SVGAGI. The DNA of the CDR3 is TGTGCCAGCAGTTCCGTCCCTGGACAGGGCATAAACTATGGCTACACCTTC. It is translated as CASSSVPGQGINYGYTF.

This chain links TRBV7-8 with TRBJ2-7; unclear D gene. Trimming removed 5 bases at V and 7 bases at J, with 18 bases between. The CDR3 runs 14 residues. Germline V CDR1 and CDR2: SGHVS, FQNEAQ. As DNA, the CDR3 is TGTGCCAGCAGCCCCCATTCGGGTGTGAGGGAGCAGTACTTC. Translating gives CASSPHSGVREQYF.